Detailed here is one T cell receptor beta chain. This entry comes from a study of CD8 T cells in ankylosing spondylitis. Germline loops: CDR1 SQVTM, CDR2 ANQGSEA. Trimming took off 4 bases at V and 4 bases at J, with 7 bases between the two ends. The CDR3 covers 11 residues. TCRdb redid the calling of the 5' RACE reads with MiXCR, one entry per CDR3 protein. The sample includes 350,000 to 450,000 distinct CDR3 sequences, approximately 20% of them seen just once. The chain carries TRBV29-1 and TRBJ1-2, with D hard to call. The sequence was collected from a male donor with ankylosing spondylitis or in good health (not recorded which). The sequenced sample consisted of blood, either unsorted or a sorted T cell fraction (not recorded which). The CDR3 protein is CSVVSSYGYTF. CDR3 nucleotide sequence: TGCAGCGTTGTGTCTTCCTATGGCTACACCTTC.